A selection of T cell receptor beta chains follows, all from one sample in a study of T cell changes during pregnancy in multiple sclerosis. TCRdb keeps only in-frame clones here, not all; method: immunoSEQ multiplex PCR. The profile shows nearly 110,000 clones, around 90% of them singletons. The specimen was peripheral blood, collected before pregnancy. The receptors stem from a female donor with multiple sclerosis, enrolled in a pregnancy study. Both conserved end residues are part of each CDR3. A D gene is named only where the DNA matches it firmly.

V gene: TRBV10-3; D gene: TRBD1; J gene: TRBJ1-1; CDR3 protein: CAISGGGLGTEAFF; CDR3 DNA: TGTGCCATCAGTGGAGGGGGCCTGGGGACTGAAGCTTTCTTT
V gene: TRBV19; D gene: TRBD1; J gene: TRBJ2-7; CDR3 protein: CASRTTGGIYEQYF; CDR3 DNA: TGTGCCAGTAGGACGACAGGGGGCATCTACGAGCAGTACTTC
V gene: TRBV9; D gene: -; J gene: TRBJ2-2; CDR3 protein: CASSQQGIGELFF; CDR3 DNA: TGTGCCAGCAGCCAGCAGGGAATCGGGGAGCTGTTTTTT
V gene: TRBV7-9; D gene: -; J gene: TRBJ2-7; CDR3 protein: CASSSEDSFWEQYF; CDR3 DNA: TGTGCCAGCAGCTCCGAAGACAGTTTTTGGGAGCAGTACTTC
V gene: TRBV27; D gene: TRBD1; J gene: TRBJ2-5; CDR3 protein: CASSDRGKETQYF; CDR3 DNA: TGTGCCAGCAGTGACAGGGGGAAAGAGACCCAGTACTTC
V gene: TRBV7-2; D gene: TRBD1; J gene: TRBJ1-5; CDR3 protein: CASSLTGGNQPQHF; CDR3 DNA: TGTGCCAGCAGCTTGACAGGGGGCAATCAGCCCCAGCATTTT
V gene: TRBV6-5; D gene: TRBD2; J gene: TRBJ2-1; CDR3 protein: CASSYHGLAANEQFF; CDR3 DNA: TGTGCCAGCAGTTATCATGGACTAGCGGCGAATGAGCAGTTCTTC
V gene: TRBV7-2; D gene: -; J gene: TRBJ1-1; CDR3 protein: CASSSTGYTEAFF; CDR3 DNA: TGTGCCAGCAGCTCAACAGGGTACACTGAAGCTTTCTTT
V gene: TRBV5-1; D gene: TRBD1; J gene: TRBJ2-7; CDR3 protein: CASSLTGTGVHEQYF; CDR3 DNA: TGCGCCAGCAGCTTGACTGGGACAGGGGTCCACGAGCAGTACTTC
V gene: TRBV19; D gene: TRBD1; J gene: TRBJ1-2; CDR3 protein: CASTRQGASEGYTF; CDR3 DNA: TGTGCCAGTACCAGACAGGGGGCCTCGGAGGGCTACACCTTC
V gene: TRBV28; D gene: TRBD1; J gene: TRBJ2-5; CDR3 protein: CASQRGLRGQETQYF; CDR3 DNA: TGTGCCAGTCAGAGGGGGCTACGGGGCCAAGAGACCCAGTACTTC
V gene: TRBV21-1; D gene: -; J gene: TRBJ2-2; CDR3 protein: CASSKQREVCRRTPPNTGELFF; CDR3 DNA: TGTGCCAGCAGCAAACAGAGGGAGGTGTGCAGGCGCACCCCTCCTAACACCGGGGAGCTGTTTTTT
V gene: TRBV15; D gene: TRBD2; J gene: TRBJ2-1; CDR3 protein: CATRGLGVYDEQFF; CDR3 DNA: TGTGCCACCCGGGGACTAGGGGTTTACGATGAGCAGTTCTTC
V gene: TRBV6-1; D gene: TRBD1; J gene: TRBJ1-5; CDR3 protein: CASAEGTASNQPQHF; CDR3 DNA: TGTGCCAGCGCCGAAGGGACAGCCTCCAATCAGCCCCAGCATTTT
V gene: TRBV5-4; D gene: TRBD2; J gene: TRBJ2-1; CDR3 protein: CASSLPSGEYNEQFF; CDR3 DNA: TGTGCCAGCAGCTTGCCTAGCGGGGAATACAATGAGCAGTTCTTC
V gene: TRBV4-3; D gene: -; J gene: TRBJ2-6; CDR3 protein: CASSPDTTSGANVLTF; CDR3 DNA: TGCGCCAGCAGCCCAGATACAACCTCTGGGGCCAACGTCCTGACTTTC
V gene: TRBV27; D gene: TRBD2; J gene: TRBJ2-1; CDR3 protein: CASKPSYPGLVFGYEQFF; CDR3 DNA: TGTGCCAGCAAACCCTCGTATCCGGGACTAGTTTTTGGGTATGAGCAGTTCTTC
V gene: TRBV7-8; D gene: -; J gene: TRBJ1-5; CDR3 protein: CASSLRGGANQPQHF; CDR3 DNA: TGTGCCAGCAGCTTGCGGGGAGGGGCCAATCAGCCCCAGCATTTT
V gene: TRBV4-1; D gene: TRBD1; J gene: TRBJ1-4; CDR3 protein: CASSQWQGGEKLFF; CDR3 DNA: TGCGCCAGCAGCCAATGGCAGGGGGGAGAAAAACTGTTTTTT
V gene: TRBV11-2; D gene: TRBD2; J gene: TRBJ2-1; CDR3 protein: CASSPGLAENNEQFF; CDR3 DNA: TGTGCCAGCAGCCCGGGACTAGCGGAAAACAATGAGCAGTTCTTC
V gene: TRBV27; D gene: -; J gene: TRBJ1-6; CDR3 protein: CASSLNSSPLHF; CDR3 DNA: TGTGCCAGCAGTTTAAACAGTTCACCCCTCCACTTT
V gene: TRBV9; D gene: -; J gene: TRBJ2-2; CDR3 protein: CASRTGNTGELFF; CDR3 DNA: TGTGCCAGCAGGACAGGGAACACCGGGGAGCTGTTTTTT
V gene: TRBV5-6; D gene: -; J gene: TRBJ2-7; CDR3 protein: CASSRGEAYEQYF; CDR3 DNA: TGTGCCAGCAGCCGAGGGGAGGCATACGAGCAGTACTTC
V gene: TRBV7-6; D gene: -; J gene: TRBJ1-5; CDR3 protein: CASSLGPSWPQHF; CDR3 DNA: TGTGCCAGCAGCTTAGGGCCGTCATGGCCCCAGCATTTT